This T cell receptor beta chain is drawn from a study of T cells in localized non-small cell lung cancer. The CDR3 loop spans 15 amino acids. Per germline, CDR1 SGHRS and CDR2 YFSETQ. The V gene end was trimmed by 4 bases and the J gene end by 2 bases; junction bases not matched to a gene: 5. TCRdb keeps only in-frame clones here, not all; method: immunoSEQ multiplex PCR. The table records around 26,000 clones, about 92% of them present only once. Points from the study as a whole: Of the tissues analyzed, uninvolved adjacent lung showed maximal T cell clonality, greater than tumor. Researchers found a median approximately 57 of the top 100 tumor clones in adjacent lung. Higher T cell density in the blood was associated with longer overall survival, whereas higher adjacent-lung clonality associated with shorter survival. Sequencing was restricted to one tumor region; therefore, heterogeneity remains possible.

This clone is a singleton in its sample. Its antigen is still unknown. The source is a woman aged 40-75 years with stage I lung adenocarcinoma. The chain has TRBV5-1 and TRBJ2-7, with TRBD2 matching over 11 bases. The input for sequencing was peripheral blood, taken before any cancer treatment. The CDR3 sequence: CASSPLAGGTYEQYF. CDR3 coding DNA: TGCGCCAGCAGCCCTCTAGCGGGAGGTACCTACGAGCAGTACTTC.